The clone carrying this TCR beta chain showed up just a few times. Its antigen is as yet unknown. Each cDNA held unique molecular identifiers, and template switching gave it a universal primer site. From the 5' RACE reads, TCRdb called clonotypes with MiXCR, one entry per CDR3 protein. This table holds around 1.7 million distinct CDR3 sequences, about 32% found once. This entry is derived from a study of identical twins. Study conclusions and caveats: Insertions were reduced in abundant cord blood beta clonotypes but not in memory repertoires. Invariant MAIT and iNKT cells are populations that could partly confound zero-insertion analyses.

Trimming removed 3 bases from V and 8 bases from J, with 28 bases in between. Germline V gene data show CDR1 as LGHDT and CDR2 as YNNKEL (reference sequence). The length of the CDR3 is 19 residues. Sequencing was performed on cord blood. The chain carries TRBV3-1 and TRBJ1-4; a weak D match, TRBD1 (5 bases). This clonotype was obtained from a newborn girl in good health. The CDR3 region is CASSQPDGVDGLWGEKLFF. CDR3 bases: TGTGCCAGCAGCCAGCCAGACGGGGTAGACGGACTCTGGGGGGAAAAACTGTTTTTT.